Presented here are 23 T cell receptor beta chains from one specimen sequenced in a study of CD8+CD57+ T cells in acquired aplastic anemia (dated 2018 in TCRdb). Expansion of CD8+CD57+ cells had been shown by flow cytometry in the patients chosen for sequencing. The run used an Illumina HiSeq 2000. Profiling of TCR beta VDJ combinations and CDR3 sequences used genomic DNA as the template. TCRdb handled the public reads itself, with Q25 trimming in fastp and clone calling in MiXCR, and kept productive beta chains. Rows are unified per CDR3 protein, each entry keeping the most common DNA and genes. Across this sample there are roughly 250,000 distinct CDR3 sequences, with around 45% seen only once. 7% to 10% of the sample is held by the ten biggest clonotypes. The sequenced material came from sorted CD4+, CD8+, or CD8+CD57+ T cells (not recorded which) from PBMCs. All receptors derive from a human donor with aplastic anemia.

This clonotype was seen a few times. The chain combines TRBV27 with TRBJ2-7; no clear D gene. Germline values: CDR1 MNHEY, CDR2 SMNVEV (reference sequence). With 0 bases removed from V and 3 bases from J, the gap between germline ends came to 9 bases. The CDR3 covers 14 residues. Written as DNA, the CDR3 is TGTGCCAGCAGTTTATCTAGCTCACTCTACGAGCAGTACTTC. This encodes CASSLSSSLYEQYF.

The chain is built from TRBV19 and TRBJ2-1; TRBD2 matches at 10 bases. This CDR3 spans 15 amino acids. Germline CDR1 and CDR2: LNHDA and SQIVND (reference sequence). The ends lost 6 bases at V and 4 bases at J; junction bases unmatched: 6. This CDR3 reads CASSPGTSVYNEQFF. The CDR3, as DNA: TGTGCCAGTAGCCCCGGGACTAGCGTTTACAATGAGCAGTTCTTC. The full variable domain, with the rest looked up from reference TRBV19 and TRBJ2-1, is DGGITQSPKYLFRKEGQNVTLSCEQNLNHDAMYWYRQDPGQGLRLIYYSQIVNDFQKGDIAEGYSVSREKKESFPLTVTSAQKNPTAFYLCASSPGTSVYNEQFFGPGTRLTVL.

Points on this clonotype: One junction end does not reproduce the germline sequence, and a read error may be involved. This chain links TRBV19 with TRBJ2-3; perhaps TRBD2 as D (7 bases). This CDR3 contains 16 residues. Per germline, CDR1 LNHDA and CDR2 SQIVND (reference sequence). CDR3 bases: TGTGCCAGTAGTATCGCGGGGGCGGGATTCACAGATACGCAGTACTTT. It translates to CASSIAGAGFTDTQYF.

About this clonotype: An end of the junction differs from the germline gene, which may be a read error. The rearrangement joins TRBV5-1 to TRBJ1-2; no clear D. Looked up from germline, CDR1 is SGHRS and CDR2 is YFSETQ. The CDR3 contains 13 residues. The CDR3 DNA sequence: TGTGCCAGCAGCGTAGCGGGAAACTATGGCTACACCTTC. Translating it yields CASSVAGNYGYTF.

V and J are TRBV12-3 or TRBV12-4 and TRBJ2-7; maybe TRBD2 (6 bases). The CDR3 has 14 amino acids. Trimming took off 7 bases at V and 2 bases at J, with 15 bases between the two ends. For the CDR3, the DNA is TGTGCCAGCACCCTTGGGGACTTCCCCTACGAGCAGTACTTC. This translates into CASTLGDFPYEQYF.

As regards this clonotype: Possible read error: a much larger clone is one base away. The genes are TRBV10-3 and TRBJ1-6; D remains ambiguous. Germline CDR1 ENHRY, CDR2 SYGVKD. Trimming took 5 bases from V and 13 from J, leaving 15 bases between them. The CDR3 contains 13 residues. This CDR3 is CAISYAERRPLHF. The CDR3 DNA sequence: TGTGCCATCAGTTACGCCGAGAGGAGGCCCCTCCACTTT.

This clonotype has only a few counts. The rearrangement uses TRBV28 and TRBJ1-5; D possibly corresponds to TRBD1 (6 bases). Germline V gene lookup returns CDR1 MDHEN and CDR2 SYDVKM. There are 14 residues in the CDR3. Trimming left V 0 bases short and J 6 bases short, with 9 bases between. The CDR3 DNA sequence: TGTGCCAGCAGTTTATGGGGGGCGCGTCAGCCCCAGCATTTT. Translating it yields CASSLWGARQPQHF.

The chain links TRBV7-2 to TRBJ2-3; D perhaps matches TRBD2 (5 bases). This CDR3 spans 16 amino acids. The germline CDR1 and CDR2 sequences are SGHTA and FQGNSA. Trimming cost V 2 bases and J 7 bases, with 19 bases left between them. In nucleotides, the CDR3 is TGTGCCAGCAGCTTAACGCCTAGCCGGTTGGATCATACGCAGTATTTT. Translating it yields CASSLTPSRLDHTQYF.

The rearrangement links TRBV20-1 to TRBJ1-2; no clear D gene. Germline V gene data show CDR1 as DFQATT and CDR2 as SNEGSKA (reference sequence). Trimming left V 1 base short and J 7 bases short, with 22 bases between. This CDR3 has 16 amino acids. The DNA of the CDR3 is TGCAGTGCTAGAGTGGGCCTAGGACTCCCTTCTTCTGGCTACACCTTC. Translating gives CSARVGLGLPSSGYTF.

This chain links TRBV11-1 with TRBJ2-2, with D perhaps matching TRBD1 or TRBD2 (7 bases each). The CDR3 is 15 amino acids. V was pared by 4 bases and J by 5 bases, with 14 bases between. Germline CDR1 is SGHAT and CDR2 is FQDESV (reference sequence). In DNA, the CDR3 is TGTGCCAGCAGCTCCAGGGGGAGGGGAACCGGGGAGCTGTTTTTT. It encodes CASSSRGRGTGELFF.

The table lists this clonotype with many counts. V usage is TRBV6-5 and J usage is TRBJ1-1, with D uncertain. The CDR3 length is 14 residues. Trimming left V 1 base short and J 3 bases short, with 9 bases between. Germline V lookup: CDR1 MNHEY, CDR2 SVGAGI. The CDR3 loop is CASSYFPGDTEAFF. CDR3 in DNA: TGTGCCAGCAGTTACTTCCCCGGGGACACTGAAGCTTTCTTT.

This chain uses TRBV20-1 with TRBJ2-2, with 8 bases identical to TRBD1. V was pared by 2 bases and J by 3 bases, with 5 bases of the junction left unmatched. CDR1 is DFQATT, CDR2 SNEGSKA, per germline (reference sequence). The CDR3 runs to 15 residues. As DNA, the CDR3 is TGCAGTGCTAGAATCTCGACAGGGGACACCGGGGAGCTGTTTTTT. This encodes CSARISTGDTGELFF.

This clonotype was seen ten or more times. This chain joins TRBV11-2 and TRBJ2-5, with TRBD1 as a possible D gene (6 bases). The CDR3 has 14 residues. V was shortened by 6 bases and J by 2 bases, with 13 bases between the two germline ends. Germline loops: CDR1 SGHAT, CDR2 FQNNGV. The CDR3 is CASREQRGQETQYF. DNA of the CDR3: TGTGCCAGCAGGGAACAGAGGGGGCAAGAGACCCAGTACTTC.

The V and J genes are TRBV19 and TRBJ2-6; D is uncertain. Per germline, CDR1 LNHDA and CDR2 SQIVND (reference sequence). Deletions cut 1 base from V and 0 bases from J, with 7 bases between. This CDR3 contains 16 residues. The CDR3 bases are TGTGCCAGTAGTATAGGCCCAGGCTCTGGGGCCAACGTCCTGACTTTC. This codes for CASSIGPGSGANVLTF.

This chain links TRBV29-1 with TRBJ1-6, with D possibly TRBD1 on 6 matching bases. The CDR3 length is 13 residues. Trimming cost V 5 bases and J 8 bases, with 13 bases left between them. Germline CDR1 SQVTM, CDR2 ANQGSEA. The CDR3: CSVLSGDHSPLHF. The CDR3 DNA follows: TGCAGCGTTTTATCAGGGGATCATTCACCCCTCCACTTT.

Note on this clonotype: Given the absence of the conserved phenylalanine or tryptophan at the CDR3 end, a read error is likely. The DNA is omitted, as the CDR3 cannot be located on it reliably, and the CDR3 follows TCRdb's listing. The rearrangement joins TRBV28 to TRBJ2-7; the table calls TRBD2, which could not be checked here. The germline gives CDR1 MDHEN, CDR2 SYDVKM. The CDR3 is 11 residues long, counting both termini. The CDR3 sequence: CASSLPPNSAG.

This clonotype showed up many times. The chain couples TRBV7-9 to TRBJ2-5, with D possibly being TRBD2 (5 bases). Germline V gene sequence: CDR1 SEHNR, CDR2 FQNEAQ (reference sequence). The CDR3 is made up of 13 amino acids. Trimming removed 5 bases from V and 3 bases from J, with 10 bases in between. The CDR3 DNA sequence: TGTGCCAGCAGCACCAGGCGGGAAGAGACCCAGTACTTC. It yields the protein CASSTRREETQYF.

This clonotype was detected ten times or more. CDR3 DNA: TGTGCCAGCATTGGTGGGGGCACTGAAGCTTTCTTT. Translation gives CASIGGGTEAFF. This chain uses TRBV2 with TRBJ1-1, with D perhaps matching TRBD1 (5 bases). Germline V lookup: CDR1 SNHLY, CDR2 FYNNEI. The V end was cut by 7 bases, the J end by 4 bases, with 10 bases between. This CDR3 has 12 amino acids.

About this clonotype: A much larger clone lies a single base off, so this may be a read error. The V call is TRBV6-1, the J call TRBJ2-1; 9 bases are shared with TRBD1. The length of the CDR3 is 15 residues. From germline, CDR1 is MNHNS and CDR2 SASEGT. The ends lost 3 bases at V and 5 bases at J; junction bases unmatched: 5. The CDR3, as DNA: TGTGCCAGCAGTGACGAGACAGGGGGAAACAATGAGCAGTTCTTC. It specifies CASSDETGGNNEQFF.

The chain couples TRBV4-3 to TRBJ1-6, with D maybe TRBD1 (6 bases). V was shortened by 3 bases and J by 8 bases, with 11 bases between the two germline ends. Germline V gene data show CDR1 as LGHNA and CDR2 as YSLEER. The CDR3 spans 14 residues. As DNA, the CDR3 is TGCGCCAGCAGCCATCTACAGGGAGATTCACCCCTCCACTTT. Protein sequence: CASSHLQGDSPLHF.

This clonotype turned up a few times. CDR3 DNA: TGTGCCAGCAGCGCCCTGACGTTAGACTATGGCTACACCTTC. Amino acids: CASSALTLDYGYTF. The chain carries TRBV9 and TRBJ1-2; the D is unclear. V lost 3 bases and J lost 3, with 12 bases in between. The CDR3 spans 14 residues. In germline, CDR1 is SGDLS, CDR2 YYNGEE.

Worth noting for this clonotype: Given a much more abundant clone one base away, this may be a read error. This rearrangement joins TRBV13 to TRBJ2-7; 9 nucleotides match TRBD1. Germline values: CDR1 PRHDT, CDR2 FYEKMQ (reference sequence). V lost 5 bases to trimming and J lost 6 bases; unmatched junction nucleotides: 11. CDR3 length equals 15 residues. CDR3 protein: CASSPPGQGMAEQYF. In DNA form, the CDR3 reads TGTGCCAGCAGCCCACCGGGACAGGGAATGGCCGAGCAGTACTTC.

V usage is TRBV7-6 and J usage is TRBJ1-1, with 8 bases matching TRBD1. The CDR3 loop spans 14 amino acids. Losses at the gene ends were 4 bases for V and 5 bases for J; bases not matched to a gene: 6. The germline V gene encodes CDR1 SGHVS and CDR2 FNYEAQ. The CDR3 loop is CASSSQGARTEAFF. DNA for the CDR3: TGTGCCAGCAGCTCGCAGGGGGCAAGAACTGAAGCTTTCTTT.